A single TCR beta chain is shown here with its context. Its antigen remains unidentified. In germline, CDR1 is SGHDN, CDR2 FVKESK. With 4 bases clipped from V and 3 bases from J, the junction kept 1 base outside the gene matches. CDR3 size: 13 residues. Each sample's TCRB immunosequencing used 500 to 550 nanograms of biopsy DNA. Libraries were prepared by immunoSEQ multiplex PCR; TCRdb keeps only in-frame clonotypes and omits some of them. Of approximately 15,000 clones in the sample, about 75% are singletons; the top ten hold about 5.3%. This record belongs to a study of T cell repertoires in ileal Crohn's disease. Study as a whole: About half of patients got postoperative therapy: 11 thiopurines, approximately 18 anti-TNF.

General study points: Active smokers at surgery had more clonal expansions than non-smokers.

The clonotype comes from an adult with Crohn's disease. This chain joins TRBV14 and TRBJ2-3; 7 nucleotides agree with TRBD1. The sequenced sample was ileal tissue. CDR3: CASSLQGTDTQYF. DNA for the CDR3: TGTGCCAGCAGCCTACAGGGGACAGATACGCAGTATTTT.